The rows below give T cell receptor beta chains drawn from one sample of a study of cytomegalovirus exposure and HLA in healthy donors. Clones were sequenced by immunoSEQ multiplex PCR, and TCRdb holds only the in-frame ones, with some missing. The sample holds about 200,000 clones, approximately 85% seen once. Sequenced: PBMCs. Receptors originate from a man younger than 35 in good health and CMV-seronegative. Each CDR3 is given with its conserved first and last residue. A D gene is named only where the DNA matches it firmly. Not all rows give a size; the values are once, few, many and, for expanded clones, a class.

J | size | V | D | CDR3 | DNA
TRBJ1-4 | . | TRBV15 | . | CATSSIGGSAGEKLFF | TGTGCCACCAGCAGCATTGGGGGGAGTGCGGGTGAAAAACTGTTTTTT
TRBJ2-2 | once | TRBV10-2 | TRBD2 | CASSESRTSGTGELFF | TGCGCCAGCAGTGAGTCGCGGACTAGCGGAACCGGGGAGCTGTTTTTT
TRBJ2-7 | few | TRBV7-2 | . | CASSLAQESRYEQYF | TGTGCCAGCAGCTTGGCTCAGGAATCTCGCTACGAGCAGTACTTC
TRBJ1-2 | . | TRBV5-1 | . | CASSLGTAPDGYTF | TGCGCCAGCAGCTTGGGGACAGCCCCTGATGGCTACACCTTC
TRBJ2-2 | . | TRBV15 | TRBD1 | CATSGTGYPGELFF | TGTGCCACCAGCGGGACAGGATATCCCGGGGAGCTGTTTTTT
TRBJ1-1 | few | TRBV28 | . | CASSFTSGFRNTEAFF | TGTGCCAGCAGTTTTACCTCAGGTTTCAGGAACACTGAAGCTTTCTTT
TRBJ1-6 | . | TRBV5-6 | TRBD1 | CASSAGTGALFVDSPLHF | TGTGCCAGCAGCGCCGGGACAGGGGCCCTTTTTGTGGATTCACCCCTCCACTTT
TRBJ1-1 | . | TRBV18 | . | CASLQWGQQNTEAFF | TGTGCCAGCTTACAATGGGGACAACAGAACACTGAAGCTTTCTTT
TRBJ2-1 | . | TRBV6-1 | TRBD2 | CASSVLSGGGNGEQFF | TGTGCCAGCAGTGTCCTTAGCGGGGGGGGAAACGGTGAGCAGTTCTTC
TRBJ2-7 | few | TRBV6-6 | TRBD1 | CASSLRQGANHEQYF | TGTGCCAGCAGTCTTCGACAGGGGGCAAATCACGAGCAGTACTTC
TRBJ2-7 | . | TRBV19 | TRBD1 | CASSWDRDLNEQYF | TGTGCCAGTAGTTGGGACAGGGATTTGAACGAGCAGTACTTC
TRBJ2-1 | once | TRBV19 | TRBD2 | CASRLEAGGLREQFF | TGTGCCAGTCGTCTAGAGGCGGGAGGGCTGAGGGAGCAGTTCTTC
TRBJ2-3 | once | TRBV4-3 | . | CASSQETSGNTQYF | TGCGCCAGCAGCCAAGAAACTTCAGGAAATACGCAGTATTTT
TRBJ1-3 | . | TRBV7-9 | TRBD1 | CASSSGQGFGNTIYF | TGTGCCAGCAGCTCGGGACAGGGTTTTGGAAACACCATATATTTT
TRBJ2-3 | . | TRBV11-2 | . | CASSLKLSLFSTDTQYF | TGTGCCAGCAGCTTAAAACTTTCGCTGTTTAGCACAGATACGCAGTATTTT
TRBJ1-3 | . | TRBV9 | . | CASSVGGGAGAGNTIYF | TGTGCCAGCAGCGTAGGCGGGGGGGCAGGGGCTGGAAACACCATATATTTT
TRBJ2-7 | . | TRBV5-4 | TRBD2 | CASSSSGTSGRLGQEQYF | TGTGCCAGCAGCTCCTCCGGGACTAGCGGGAGGTTAGGGCAGGAGCAGTACTTC
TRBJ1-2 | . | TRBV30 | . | CAWSVRLAGYGYTF | TGTGCCTGGAGTGTACGTCTGGCGGGCTATGGCTACACCTTC
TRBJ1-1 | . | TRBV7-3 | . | CASSPRVVLNTEAFF | TGTGCCAGCAGCCCCCGGGTGGTCTTGAACACTGAAGCTTTCTTT
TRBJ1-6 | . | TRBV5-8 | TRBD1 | CASSFSTGVLYNSPLHF | TGTGCCAGCAGCTTCTCGACAGGGGTTCTTTATAATTCACCCCTCCACTTT
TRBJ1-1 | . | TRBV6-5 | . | CASSYDGQGYTEAFF | TGTGCCAGCAGTTATGACGGACAAGGCTACACTGAAGCTTTCTTT
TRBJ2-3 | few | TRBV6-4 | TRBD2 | CASSELAGSTDTQYF | TGTGCCAGCAGTGAGCTAGCGGGTTCCACAGATACGCAGTATTTT
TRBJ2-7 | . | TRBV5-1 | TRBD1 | CASSSLLDRGNNEQYF | TGCGCCAGCAGCTCACTATTGGACAGGGGTAACAACGAGCAGTACTTC
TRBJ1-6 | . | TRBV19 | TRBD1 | CASSIRQGLSPLHF | TGTGCCAGTAGTATCCGACAGGGACTTTCACCCCTCCACTTT
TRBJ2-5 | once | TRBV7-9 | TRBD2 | CASSPPPGGVQETQYF | TGTGCCAGCAGCCCCCCGCCGGGGGGGGTTCAAGAGACCCAGTACTTC
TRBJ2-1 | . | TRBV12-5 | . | CASGSAYNEQFF | TGTGCTAGTGGTTCGGCCTACAATGAGCAGTTCTTC
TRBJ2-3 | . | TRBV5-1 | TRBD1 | CASSLPLQGAISTDTQYF | TGCGCCAGCTCGCTCCCCCTACAGGGGGCGATTAGCACAGATACGCAGTATTTT
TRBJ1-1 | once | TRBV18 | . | CASSPFSGKTEAFF | TGTGCCAGCTCACCATTTTCGGGGAAAACTGAAGCTTTCTTT
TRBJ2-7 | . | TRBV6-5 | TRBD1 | CASSSGQGVHEQYF | TGTGCCAGCAGTTCTGGACAGGGGGTCCACGAGCAGTACTTC